This T cell receptor beta chain was sequenced in a study of PD-1 blockade in classical Hodgkin lymphoma. This CDR3 region has 16 residues. Per the germline V gene, CDR1 is SNHLY and CDR2 is FYNNEI. With 4 bases clipped from V and 0 bases from J, the junction kept 5 bases outside the gene matches. Time point noted: cycle 4 day 1 (C4D1), after less than 7 weeks of nivolumab. All patients relapsed after autologous stem cell transplantation, and brentuximab vedotin exposure varied. Assay: immunoSEQ multiplex PCR; the TCRdb copy retains only in-frame clones and omits some. This table has more than 20,000 clones, roughly 90% appearing once.

The receptor was isolated from a human donor with classical Hodgkin lymphoma. The gene calls are TRBV2 and TRBJ2-1, with 8 bases that match TRBD2. Sequenced material: peripheral blood mononuclear cells (PBMCs), taken before the fourth cycle of nivolumab. As DNA, the CDR3 is TGTGCCAGCAGTGGGACTAGCTGGAGCTCCTACAATGAGCAGTTCTTC. Its protein product is CASSGTSWSSYNEQFF.